The next 25 T cell receptor beta chains were all read from a single sample in a study. One entry per CDR3 protein results from TCRdb running MiXCR on the 5' RACE reads. There are 50,000 to 75,000 distinct CDR3 sequences in the sample; about 20% occur only once, and 2.5% to 3.5% lies in the top ten. Sequenced material: memory CD4+ T cells sorted from a lymph node. Subset here: memory CD4+ T cells, CD4+CD45RO+CD25-. These receptors came from a female donor with breast cancer.

CDR3 nucleotides: TGCAGTGCTAGAACCCGCTTAGGACTGCAACTCAATGAGCAGTTCTTC. The encoded protein is CSARTRLGLQLNEQFF. This sequence joins TRBV20-1 and TRBJ2-1; tentatively, D is TRBD2 (5 bases). This CDR3 has 16 amino acids. Trimming took off 2 bases at V and 6 bases at J, with 20 bases between the two ends. Looked up from germline, CDR1 is DFQATT and CDR2 is SNEGSKA (reference sequence).

The V gene is TRBV29-1, the J gene TRBJ1-1; TRBD1 matches 11 bases. Germline V gives CDR1 SQVTM, CDR2 ANQGSEA. The CDR3 has 13 residues. Trimming at V came to 7 bases and at J to 3 bases, leaving 4 bases not matched to a gene. The CDR3 region is CSAGQGADTEAFF. As DNA, the CDR3 is TGCAGCGCAGGACAGGGGGCTGACACTGAAGCTTTCTTT.

This clonotype was seen a few times. The chain joins TRBV5-1 to TRBJ1-2; 9 bases map to TRBD1. This CDR3 is 14 amino acids long. Germline assignment: CDR1 SGHRS and CDR2 YFSETQ. V was pared by 4 bases and J by 7 bases, with 8 bases of the junction left unmatched. The CDR3 DNA reads TGCGCCAGCAGCCCGGGACAGGGCTTAGCTGGCTACACCTTC. The encoded protein is CASSPGQGLAGYTF.

This clonotype showed up just a few times. The rearrangement uses TRBV28 and TRBJ2-3; tentative D call: TRBD1 (6 bases). Deletions cut 7 bases from V and 1 base from J, with 15 bases between. CDR1 and CDR2 (germline): MDHEN, SYDVKM. CDR3 size: 15 residues. For the CDR3, the DNA is TGTGCCAGCACCCAGACAGGAGGCGGCACAGATACGCAGTATTTT. Amino acid sequence: CASTQTGGGTDTQYF.

This clonotype is labeled medium-sized. The chain recombines TRBV4-1 with TRBJ2-1, with D maybe TRBD2 (6 bases). Germline V CDR1 and CDR2: MGHRA, YSYEKL. CDR3 length: 15 residues. The V end lost 4 bases, the J end lost 5 bases, and 15 bases lay between the germline ends. The CDR3 is CASSRDGGAHNEQFF. DNA of the CDR3: TGCGCCAGCAGCCGAGATGGCGGGGCTCACAATGAGCAGTTCTTC.

The chain uses TRBV7-2 and TRBJ1-2, with D possibly being TRBD1 (5 bases). Trimming stripped 5 bases from V and 6 bases from J, with 19 bases between. Germline V gene sequence: CDR1 SGHTA, CDR2 FQGNSA. CDR3 length equals 15 residues. The CDR3 nucleotides are TGTGCCAGCAGCCCCACGATCGGGGGGGATCATGGCTACACCTTC. It encodes CASSPTIGGDHGYTF.

This clonotype was detected ten times or more. As DNA, the CDR3 is TGTGCCAGCAGCTTAAGGTCATCAGGGGCGGGTAGCAATCAGCCCCAGCATTTT. The encoded protein is CASSLRSSGAGSNQPQHF. The V call is TRBV7-8, the J call TRBJ1-5, with TRBD1 as a possible D gene (6 bases). There are 18 residues in the CDR3. Trimming cost V 2 bases and J 0 bases, with 17 bases left between them. Germline assignment: CDR1 SGHVS and CDR2 FQNEAQ.

This clonotype was observed many times. The V and J genes are TRBV20-1 and TRBJ2-5; 8 bases agree with TRBD1. The CDR3 spans 13 residues. Per the germline V gene, CDR1 is DFQATT and CDR2 is SNEGSKA (reference sequence). Unmatched junction bases numbered 4, after V lost 5 bases and J lost 2 bases. CDR3 nucleotides: TGCAGTGCTGGCGGGACAGGACAAGAGACCCAGTACTTC. Amino acids: CSAGGTGQETQYF.

This clonotype rates as medium-sized. J is TRBJ2-5 and V is TRBV20-1; 13 nucleotides line up with TRBD2. CDR3 length equals 15 residues. Trimming cost V 2 bases and J 2 bases; bases outside gene matches: 2. Germline V lookup: CDR1 DFQATT, CDR2 SNEGSKA (reference sequence). The CDR3 sequence is CSARQGLAGQETQYF. DNA for the CDR3: TGCAGTGCTAGACAGGGACTAGCGGGGCAAGAGACCCAGTACTTC.

The gene calls are TRBV4-1 and TRBJ1-1; the D is unclear. Germline values: CDR1 MGHRA, CDR2 YSYEKL. This CDR3 spans 14 amino acids. V shed 6 bases and J shed 9 bases, with 20 bases lying between them. CDR3 sequence: CASSSHITTPKAFF. CDR3 in DNA: TGCGCCAGCAGTAGTCACATTACGACCCCAAAAGCTTTCTTT.

Regarding this clonotype: This may arise from a read error, as a much more abundant clone is one base away. The CDR3 region has the DNA TGCAGCGTTGAAGGTGGGGGCGACGGCTATGGCCACACCTTC. Its translation is CSVEGGGDGYGHTF. J is TRBJ1-2 and V is TRBV29-1; TRBD1 is a possible D gene (6 bases). Looked up from germline, CDR1 is SQVTM and CDR2 is ANQGSEA. The CDR3 consists of 14 residues.

In its sample, this clonotype was seen many times. The CDR3 DNA reads TGTGCCAGCAGCTTAGCGTTTGGGGGGCCGAAGACCCAGTACTTC. It codes for CASSLAFGGPKTQYF. The chain is built from TRBV7-2 and TRBJ2-5, with D perhaps TRBD1 or TRBD2 (6 bases each). From germline, CDR1 is SGHTA and CDR2 FQGNSA. The germline V and J ends were trimmed by 0 bases and 6 bases, with 14 bases remaining between them. The CDR3 length is 15 residues.

This clonotype was counted ten times or more. This chain connects TRBV10-3 to TRBJ1-1, with TRBD1 matching over 10 bases. The V gene's germline CDR1 is ENHRY and CDR2 SYGVKD. Germline trimming cut 6 bases from V and 3 bases from J; bases unmatched to any gene: 10. The CDR3 totals 16 residues. The CDR3 loop reads CAISGTGARRDTEAFF. The CDR3 DNA sequence: TGTGCCATCAGCGGGACAGGGGCGAGGAGAGACACTGAAGCTTTCTTT.

This clonotype was counted ten times or more. This rearrangement joins TRBV5-1 to TRBJ2-1; 11 nucleotides align to TRBD2. The V gene end was trimmed by 3 bases and the J gene end by 8 bases; junction bases not matched to a gene: 13. Germline loops: CDR1 SGHRS, CDR2 YFSETQ. The CDR3 extends over 17 amino acids. Here the CDR3 reads CASSSRMGLAGGHEQFF. CDR3 nucleotides: TGCGCCAGCAGCTCCCGGATGGGGCTAGCGGGGGGCCATGAGCAGTTCTTC.

This clonotype was recorded many times. The chain links TRBV6-5 to TRBJ2-7; TRBD1 is a possible D gene (6 bases). Germline-derived CDR1 and CDR2 are MNHEY and SVGAGI. Trimming removed 5 bases at V and 6 bases at J, with 14 bases between. The CDR3 runs to 13 residues. For the CDR3, the DNA is TGTGCCAGCAGTAGGATACAGGGTGGCGAGCAGTACTTC. Translation gives CASSRIQGGEQYF.

The chain is built from TRBV5-1 and TRBJ2-2; D may be TRBD1 or TRBD2 (5 bases each). There are 17 residues in the CDR3. Germline V lookup: CDR1 SGHRS, CDR2 YFSETQ. Trimming cost V 4 bases and J 5 bases, with 21 bases left between them. The CDR3 here is CASSPAQRGPLTGELFF. Here the CDR3 DNA reads TGCGCCAGCAGCCCCGCTCAGAGGGGTCCCTTAACCGGGGAGCTGTTTTTT.

This clonotype showed up many times. The gene calls are TRBV6-5 and TRBJ1-6; 8 bases are shared with TRBD1. This CDR3 has 14 amino acids. Germline lookup yields CDR1 MNHEY and CDR2 SVGAGI. V was clipped by 5 bases and J by 8 bases; unmatched bases: 5. CDR3 in amino acids: CASSTNRGDSPLHF. As DNA, the CDR3 is TGTGCCAGCAGTACCAACAGGGGGGATTCACCCCTCCACTTT.

This clonotype was seen a few times. The chain is built from TRBV6-5 and TRBJ2-2; D is possibly TRBD2 (5 bases). The CDR3 sequence is 12 residues long. Germline V gene sequence: CDR1 MNHEY, CDR2 SVGAGI. Trimming took 8 bases from V and 4 from J, leaving 8 bases between them. The CDR3 bases are TGTGCCAGCCGGGGTTTCACCGGGGAGCTGTTTTTT. Its protein is CASRGFTGELFF.

This clonotype was recorded many times. V and J are TRBV7-6 and TRBJ2-5; D perhaps matches TRBD2 (5 bases). Trimming removed 5 bases at V and 4 bases at J, with 23 bases between. Germline CDR1 and CDR2: SGHVS and FNYEAQ. CDR3 length equals 17 residues. The CDR3 sequence: CASSPTASDLRGETQYF. In DNA form, the CDR3 reads TGTGCCAGCAGCCCAACCGCCTCGGACTTAAGAGGAGAGACCCAGTACTTC.

This clonotype was observed many times. The V gene is TRBV6-5, the J gene TRBJ1-2, with D maybe TRBD1 (5 bases). Trimming cost V 0 bases and J 5 bases, with 19 bases left between them. The germline CDR1 and CDR2 sequences are MNHEY and SVGAGI. The CDR3 consists of 17 residues. In DNA, the CDR3 is TGTGCCAGCAGTTACTCAGGGCGCGGGATTGGGGCTTATGGCTACACCTTC. Amino acids: CASSYSGRGIGAYGYTF.

This clonotype was observed at least ten times. This chain joins TRBV4-3 and TRBJ2-5; D ambiguous. This CDR3 is 15 amino acids long. Germline assignment: CDR1 LGHNA and CDR2 YSLEER. Between the trimmed V and J ends, which lost 0 bases and 5 bases, there was a span of 13 bases. As DNA, the CDR3 is TGCGCCAGCAGCCAAGATCCCGGCGCTTGGGAGACCCAGTACTTC. Translating it yields CASSQDPGAWETQYF.

This clonotype was counted many times. A read error may account for a junction end that differs from germline. This sequence joins TRBV5-1 and TRBJ2-3, with TRBD2 as a possible D gene (7 bases). The germline CDR1 and CDR2 sequences are SGHRS and YFSETQ. The CDR3 has 15 residues. This chain's CDR3 is CASSLSGGGTDTQYF. Here the CDR3 DNA reads TGCGCCAGCAGCTTATCGGGCGGGGGCACGGATACGCAGTATTTT.

Regarding this clonotype: A much larger clonotype is one base distant, so this may be a read error. The V call is TRBV5-1, the J call TRBJ1-2; the D gene is possibly TRBD1 (6 bases). CDR3 length equals 15 residues. Germline V CDR1 and CDR2: SGHRS, YFSETQ. The DNA for the CDR3 is TGCGCCAGCAGCTCCCTCGGGGGGCCTACAGATGGCTACGCCTTC. Its protein product is CASSSLGGPTDGYAF.

This rearrangement joins TRBV7-2 to TRBJ2-7, with 13 bases matching TRBD2. The CDR3 runs to 16 residues. J lost 2 bases, V lost 1 base, and 2 bases had no gene match. Germline values: CDR1 SGHTA, CDR2 FQGNSA. The DNA for the CDR3 is TGTGCCAGCAGCTTAGGTGGGACTAGCGGGGCCTACGAGCAGTACTTC. Translated: CASSLGGTSGAYEQYF.

The rearrangement uses TRBV30 and TRBJ2-5; the D is unclear. The CDR3 sequence is 13 residues long. The germline V gene encodes CDR1 GTSNPN and CDR2 SVGIG (reference sequence). The ends were cut back, 2 bases at V and 5 bases at J, with 12 bases in the middle. CDR3 sequence: CAWSLLRRETQYF. In DNA, the CDR3 is TGTGCCTGGAGTCTTTTGAGGCGGGAGACCCAGTACTTC.